This T cell receptor (beta chain) was captured in a study of T-cell reconstitution after alpha-beta-depleted transplantation in children. Unique molecular identifiers were incorporated during preparation of the TCRbeta library. TCRdb re-derived calls from the PCR reads in MiXCR, one entry per CDR3 protein. There are approximately 520,000 distinct CDR3 sequences in the sample; about 31% occur only once, and around 2.5% lies in the top ten. The ends were cut back, 2 bases at V and 2 bases at J, with 10 bases in the middle. This CDR3 contains 14 residues. Per germline, CDR1 SGDLS and CDR2 YYNGEE. The V and J genes are TRBV9 and TRBJ2-5, with D uncertain. The clonotype was recovered from a human donor who donated a stem cell graft to a child with aplastic anemia. Source: PBMCs from the stem cell graft donor, taken from the stem cell graft. The CDR3 spells CASSVSWQQETQYF. DNA of the CDR3: TGTGCCAGCAGCGTTAGTTGGCAGCAAGAGACCCAGTACTTC.